This passage covers 18 T cell receptor beta chains from one sample sequenced in a study of blood T cell repertoires in COVID-19. TCRdb's table, derived via immunoSEQ multiplex PCR, lists solely in-frame clones and lacks some. The sample lists 65,000 to 70,000 clones; around 81% were seen once. Sequencing used peripheral blood. Receptor source: a woman aged 55-69 years with acute or convalescent COVID-19.

This rearrangement joins TRBV15 to TRBJ1-2; D is unclear. V lost 2 bases, J lost 8 bases, and 9 bases lay in between. Germline V lookup: CDR1 LNHNV, CDR2 YYDKDF (reference sequence). The CDR3 spans 12 residues. The CDR3 sequence is CATSRSGEGYTF. DNA for the CDR3: TGTGCCACCAGCAGATCAGGCGAGGGCTACACCTTC.

This sequence joins TRBV19 and TRBJ1-1; D ambiguous. Germline CDR1 reads LNHDA; CDR2 reads SQIVND (reference sequence). Trimming removed 5 bases at V and 6 bases at J, with 10 bases between. This CDR3 is built from 12 residues. The chain's CDR3 is CASSAGEAEAFF. CDR3 nucleotides: TGTGCCAGTAGTGCGGGTGAGGCTGAAGCTTTCTTT.

This chain joins TRBV21-1 and TRBJ1-5. TRBV21-1 is reported as a pseudogene. There are 14 residues in the CDR3. CDR3 amino acids: CASSKGAGRAPQHF. The DNA of the CDR3 is TGTGCCAGCAGCAAGGGGGCAGGGAGGGCGCCCCAGCATTTT.

The chain links TRBV9 to TRBJ1-6, with D possibly TRBD1 on 6 matching bases. Trimming removed 6 bases at V and 1 base at J, with 11 bases between. The CDR3 length is 15 residues. CDR1 and CDR2 from the germline V gene are SGDLS and YYNGEE. CDR3 sequence (DNA): TGTGCCAGCACCCCCGGACAGTCCTATAATTCACCCCTCCACTTT. Protein product: CASTPGQSYNSPLHF.

This rearrangement joins TRBV5-6 to TRBJ1-5, with 10 bases fitting TRBD1. This CDR3 comprises 15 residues. Germline CDR1 reads SGHDT; CDR2 reads YYEEEE. Trimming took 3 bases from V and 4 from J; bases not matched to a gene: 4. The CDR3 DNA sequence: TGTGCCAGCAGCTGGGGACAGGGGAGTAATCAGCCCCAGCATTTT. Protein sequence: CASSWGQGSNQPQHF.

The chain has TRBV6-5 and TRBJ1-3; no definite D call. This CDR3 spans 15 amino acids. Trimming pared 8 bases from V and 0 bases from J, leaving 14 bases between. The germline gives CDR1 MNHEY, CDR2 SVGAGI. CDR3 protein: CASRSAGSSGNTIYF. The CDR3, as DNA: TGTGCCAGCCGTTCTGCAGGCAGCTCTGGAAACACCATATATTTT.

This clone was picked up one time. The chain joins TRBV20-1 to TRBJ1-5; D possibly corresponds to TRBD1 (5 bases). The V end lost 3 bases, the J end lost 5 bases, and 17 bases lay between the germline ends. Germline loops: CDR1 DFQATT, CDR2 SNEGSKA (reference sequence). The CDR3 extends over 15 amino acids. CDR3 sequence reads: CSASYVVGGDQPQHF. The CDR3 DNA sequence: TGCAGTGCTAGTTATGTGGTTGGGGGGGATCAGCCCCAGCATTTT.

This clone was counted once. The chain employs TRBV25-1 and TRBJ2-7; no reliable D call. Trimming stripped 4 bases from V and 3 bases from J, with 7 bases between. The CDR3 contains 12 residues. The germline V gene has CDR1 MGHDK and CDR2 SYGVNS. The CDR3 spells CASSAPSYEQYF. The DNA of the CDR3 is TGTGCCAGCAGTGCGCCCAGCTACGAGCAGTACTTC.

V usage is TRBV3-1 (or the pseudogene TRBV3-2) and J usage is TRBJ1-2; TRBD1 agrees at 11 bases. Losses at the gene ends were 4 bases for V and 4 bases for J; bases not matched to a gene: 5. Germline CDR1 LGHDT, CDR2 YNNKEL (reference sequence). The CDR3 length is 15 residues. As DNA, the CDR3 is TGTGCCAGCAGCCCGGGGACAGGGGGGGCCTATGGCTACACCTTC. Translated: CASSPGTGGAYGYTF.

The chain links TRBV3-1 (or the pseudogene TRBV3-2) to TRBJ1-1; 9 positions agree with TRBD1. The CDR3 length is 13 residues. Looked up from germline, CDR1 is LGHDT and CDR2 is YNNKEL (reference sequence). V lost 4 bases to trimming and J lost 9 bases; unmatched junction nucleotides: 6. Here the CDR3 DNA reads TGTGCCAGCAGCCCGGGGACAGGGCGTCAAGCTTTCTTT. As protein: CASSPGTGRQAFF.

The rearrangement joins TRBV3-1 (or the pseudogene TRBV3-2) to TRBJ1-1; no firm D call. The V end was cut by 1 base, the J end by 0 bases, with 9 bases between. The CDR3 is 15 amino acids. From germline, CDR1 is LGHDT and CDR2 YNNKEL (reference sequence). The CDR3: CASSQVPGMNTEAFF. The DNA of the CDR3 is TGTGCCAGCAGCCAAGTTCCAGGTATGAACACTGAAGCTTTCTTT.

This sequence joins TRBV6-5 and TRBJ2-3, with D possibly TRBD2 on 5 matching bases. This CDR3 is built from 14 residues. Per the germline V gene, CDR1 is MNHEY and CDR2 is SVGAGI. The ends were cut back, 9 bases at V and 1 base at J, with 14 bases in the middle. The chain's CDR3 is CASSLEMGTDTQYF. CDR3 nucleotide sequence: TGTGCCAGTTCACTAGAGATGGGCACAGATACGCAGTATTTT.

The chain joins TRBV7-3 to TRBJ1-2; D gene uncertain. Between the trimmed V and J ends, which lost 5 bases and 9 bases, there was a span of 16 bases. Germline CDR1 reads SGHTA; CDR2 reads FQGTGA. CDR3 length: 13 residues. CDR3 coding DNA: TGTGCCAGCAGCCGATCCGCGGGAGGGAGCTACACCTTC. As protein: CASSRSAGGSYTF.

The rearrangement joins TRBV29-1 to TRBJ2-2; D may be TRBD1 (6 bases). This CDR3 has 14 residues. V lost 7 bases to trimming and J lost 4 bases, with 16 bases between them. Germline V gene sequence: CDR1 SQVTM, CDR2 ANQGSEA. CDR3 coding DNA: TGCAGCGCTATCCGTGACAGGACCACCGGGGAGCTGTTTTTT. Translating gives CSAIRDRTTGELFF.

The genes are TRBV28 and TRBJ2-3; TRBD2 agrees at 8 bases. V lost 4 bases and J lost 1; bases outside the gene matches: 4. This CDR3 is built from 15 residues. Per the germline V gene, CDR1 is MDHEN and CDR2 is SYDVKM. CDR3 sequence (DNA): TGTGCCAGCAGTTCCCCGGGGGGGGGCACAGATACGCAGTATTTT. Translation gives CASSSPGGGTDTQYF. Combining the CDR3 with reference TRBV28 and TRBJ2-3 gives the whole variable domain DVKVTQSSRYLVKRTGEKVFLECVQDMDHENMFWYRQDPGLGLRLIYFSYDVKMKEKGDIPEGYSVSREKKERFSLILESASTNQTSMYLCASSSPGGGTDTQYFGPGTRLTVL.

This chain uses TRBV5-1 with TRBJ1-2, with D perhaps matching TRBD1 (6 bases). Germline-derived CDR1 and CDR2 are SGHRS and YFSETQ. The CDR3 length is 15 residues. V was pared by 3 bases and J by 4 bases, with 16 bases between. CDR3 protein: CASSSYRESSYGYTF. As DNA, the CDR3 is TGCGCCAGCAGCTCTTACAGGGAGAGTAGCTATGGCTACACCTTC. Based on the CDR3 plus reference TRBV5-1 and TRBJ1-2, the full variable domain is KAGVTQTPRYLIKTRGQQVTLSCSPISGHRSVSWYQQTPGQGLQFLFEYFSETQRNKGNFPGRFSGRQFSNSRSEMNVSTLELGDSALYLCASSSYRESSYGYTFGSGTRLTVV.

The chain couples TRBV3-1 (or the pseudogene TRBV3-2) to TRBJ2-1; D gene uncertain. From germline, CDR1 is LGHDT and CDR2 YNNKEL (reference sequence). The ends were cut back, 0 bases at V and 7 bases at J, with 13 bases in the middle. CDR3 size: 15 residues. The CDR3 region is CASSQDMTLVNEQFF. The CDR3 coding sequence is TGTGCCAGCAGCCAAGATATGACTCTGGTAAATGAGCAGTTCTTC.

This chain links TRBV5-1 with TRBJ2-4; 12 bases fit TRBD1. This CDR3 spans 18 amino acids. Germline CDR1 is SGHRS and CDR2 is YFSETQ. The V segment lost 2 bases and the J segment 0 bases; nucleotides outside the gene matches: 6. The CDR3 here is CASSLGTGGAEAKNIQYF. The DNA of the CDR3 is TGCGCCAGCAGCTTAGGGACAGGGGGCGCGGAAGCCAAAAACATTCAGTACTTC.